This T cell receptor (beta chain) was retrieved from a study of response to subunit inactivated influenza vaccine. Only a few counts were recorded for this clonotype. Its antigen is as yet unknown. From germline, CDR1 is SGHRS and CDR2 YFSETQ. The length of the CDR3 is 15 residues. Trimming stripped 4 bases from V and 5 bases from J, with 16 bases between. MiXCR, run by TCRdb on the RT-PCR reads, gives a single entry per CDR3 protein. This sample yields about 620,000 distinct CDR3 sequences, of which 12% are seen a single time; approximately 10% belongs to the top ten. Study-level points and caveats: The authors proposed limited new T cell recruitment per seasonal influenza vaccination.

The chain recombines TRBV5-1 with TRBJ2-1, with D possibly being TRBD2 (6 bases). This specimen was PBMCs from blood, taken on the day of vaccination. This TCR was sampled from a man aged 45 to 65 who received an inactivated influenza vaccine. CDR3 coding DNA: TGCGCCAGCAGCCCCGGCGGGACTGTCCACAATGAGCAGTTCTTC. Translated: CASSPGGTVHNEQFF.